This T cell receptor beta chain was documented in a study of breast tumors, draining lymph nodes, adjacent tissues (dated by TCRdb to about 2016). In the study overall: In breast cancer patients, the study compared the TCR beta repertoires of tumor, adjacent nontumor tissue and axillary lymph nodes. In human breast cancer, the study set out to assess how tumor, surrounding tissue and draining lymph node repertoires relate to one another and whether T cells might be exchanged between them. Study-level results and caveats: Tumors showed preferential V and J gene usage, and their T-cell repertoire diversity fell below that of lymph nodes yet above that of nontumor tissue. The data were considered consistent with the idea that most tumor T cells come from the lymph node and then expand in tumor tissue. The similarity between tumor and nontumor tissue repertoires was significantly greater in luminal-like breast cancer than in basal-like breast cancer. The conclusion that tumor T cells originate in lymph nodes was framed as consistent with a hypothesis rather than directly demonstrated.

This clonotype has a handful of counts. Its specific antigen is unknown. No base qualities exist here, and no much larger clone lies one base off it. Lymph node samples were obtained from the axillary draining lymph nodes of breast cancer patients. The CDR3 measures 15 amino acids from cysteine to phenylalanine. Of the read, only the CDR3 DNA is kept; its 45 bases are in frame from base 1. From a lookup of the germline V gene, CDR1 and CDR2 are SGHAT and FQNNGV. V gives up 2 bases and J gives up 8 bases, and the segment between their germline ends measures 16 bases. Sequenced on an Illumina HiSeq 2000. Multiplex PCR amplification was used to build the TCR beta chain libraries. High-throughput sequencing was used to analyze the amplified TCR beta chain products. The public reads were quality trimmed at Q25 with fastp and then assembled into clones with MiXCR by TCRdb, keeping productive beta chains. Rows with a matching CDR3 protein are joined into one entry that keeps the most common DNA and genes. In this sample the table shows approximately 250,000 distinct CDR3 sequences, approximately 36% of which occur a single time. Over 3.5% of the sample is taken by the ten largest.

What was sequenced was axillary lymph node tissue. This sequence originates from a female donor with breast cancer. Some clones in this sample may be carry-over from other donors' samples. This chain joins TRBV11-2 to TRBJ2-1; a confident D gene designation cannot be given. The DNA reads as follows: TGTGCCAGCAGCTTATGGTCCTCCACCCAAGATGAGCAGTTCTTC. Its protein product is CASSLWSSTQDEQFF. Supplemented by the reference TRBV11-2 and TRBJ2-1 proteins around the CDR3, the complete variable domain is EAGVAQSPRYKIIEKRQSVAFWCNPISGHATLYWYQQILGQGPKLLIQFQNNGVVDDSQLPKDRFSAERLKGVDSTLKIQPAKLEDSAVYLCASSLWSSTQDEQFFGPGTRLTVL.